The following is a T cell receptor (beta chain) sequence with its context. The CDR3 runs to 17 residues. The V gene's germline CDR1 is SGHTA and CDR2 FQGNSA. V gave up 0 bases and J gave up 4 bases; unmatched junction bases: 10. The sample belongs to a study of blood T cell repertoires in COVID-19. Study background: Acute-phase and convalescent COVID-19 samples originated in the United States, Italy and Spain. Sample material is recorded as cDNA or gDNA derived from T cells, B-cell-depleted T cells, or PBMCs.

Original analysis: For nucleated cells, counts were estimated from reference gene primer amplification. Clones were sequenced by immunoSEQ multiplex PCR, and TCRdb holds only the in-frame ones, with some missing. V, J and clone size are those of that table, while D and trimming were read from the DNA. The top ten clones hold 10% to 15% of a sample with around 160,000 clones, approximately 80% of them seen once. The chain couples TRBV7-2 to TRBJ2-5, with TRBD2 matching over 8 bases. This receptor was obtained from a man aged 60 to 75 with active or convalescent COVID-19. The sequencing input was peripheral blood. CDR3 residues: CASSLAGLVGVGETQYF. The CDR3 nucleotides read TGTGCCAGCAGCTTAGCGGGACTAGTGGGAGTCGGAGAGACCCAGTACTTC.